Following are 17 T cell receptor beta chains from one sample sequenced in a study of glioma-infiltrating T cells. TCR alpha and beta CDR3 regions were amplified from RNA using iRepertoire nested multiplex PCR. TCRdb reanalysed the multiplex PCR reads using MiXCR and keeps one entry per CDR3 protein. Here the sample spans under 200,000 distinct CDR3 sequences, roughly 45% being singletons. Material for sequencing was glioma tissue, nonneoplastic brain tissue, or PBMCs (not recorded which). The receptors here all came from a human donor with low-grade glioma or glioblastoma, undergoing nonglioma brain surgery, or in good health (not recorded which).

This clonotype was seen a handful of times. CDR3 amino acids: CASSFQERTEAFF. The CDR3 DNA sequence: TGTGCCAGCAGTTTTCAGGAGAGGACTGAAGCTTTCTTT. J is TRBJ1-1 and V is TRBV12-3 or TRBV12-4; D not certain. The CDR3 is 13 amino acids. V was pared by 3 bases and J by 5 bases, with 10 bases between.

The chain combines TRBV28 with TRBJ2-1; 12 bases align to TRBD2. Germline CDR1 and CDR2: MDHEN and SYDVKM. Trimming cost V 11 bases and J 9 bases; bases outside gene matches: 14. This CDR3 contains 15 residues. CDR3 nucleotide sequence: TGTGCCGCTTCAAAGACTAGCGGGAGTTTTTTTGAGCAGTTCTTC. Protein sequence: CAASKTSGSFFEQFF.

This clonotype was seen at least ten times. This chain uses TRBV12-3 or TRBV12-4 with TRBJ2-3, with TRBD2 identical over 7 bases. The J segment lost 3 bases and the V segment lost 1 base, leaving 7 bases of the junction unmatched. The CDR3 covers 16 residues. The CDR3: CASSLEVPSGTDTQYF. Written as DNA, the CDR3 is TGTGCCAGCAGTTTAGAGGTTCCTAGCGGTACAGATACGCAGTATTTT.

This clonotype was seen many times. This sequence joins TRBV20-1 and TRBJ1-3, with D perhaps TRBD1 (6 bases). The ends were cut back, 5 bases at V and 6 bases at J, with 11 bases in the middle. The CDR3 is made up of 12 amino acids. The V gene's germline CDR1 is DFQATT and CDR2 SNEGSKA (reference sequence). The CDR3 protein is CSASPGENTIYF. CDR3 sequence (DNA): TGCAGTGCTTCACCAGGGGAAAACACCATATATTTT.

The CDR3: CASSQEIRDTQYF. As DNA, the CDR3 is TGTGCCAGCAGCCAAGAGATCCGAGATACGCAGTATTTT. The chain links TRBV3-1 to TRBJ2-3; D remains unclear. Trimming shortened V by 0 bases and J by 5 bases, and 6 bases separated the two germline ends. Germline V gene data show CDR1 as LGHDT and CDR2 as YNNKEL (reference sequence). CDR3 length equals 13 residues.

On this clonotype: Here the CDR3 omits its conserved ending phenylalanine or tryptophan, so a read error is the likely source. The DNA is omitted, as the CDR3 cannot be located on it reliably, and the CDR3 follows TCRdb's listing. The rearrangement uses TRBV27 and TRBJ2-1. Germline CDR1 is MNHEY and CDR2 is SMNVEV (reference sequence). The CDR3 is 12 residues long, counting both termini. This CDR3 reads CASRASFNERFL.

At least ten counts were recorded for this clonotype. For the CDR3, the DNA is TGTGCCAGCTCACCGGTACAGGGAAAAGGCACTGAAGCTTTCTTT. This codes for CASSPVQGKGTEAFF. The V call is TRBV18, the J call TRBJ1-1; D possibly corresponds to TRBD1 (6 bases). Trimming stripped 3 bases from V and 4 bases from J, with 15 bases between. This CDR3 contains 15 residues. Looked up from germline, CDR1 is KGHSH and CDR2 is LQKENI. Based on the CDR3 plus reference TRBV18 and TRBJ1-1, the full variable domain is NAGVMQNPRHLVRRRGQEARLRCSPMKGHSHVYWYRQLPEEGLKFMVYLQKENIIDESGMPKERFSAEFPKEGPSILRIQQVVRGDSAAYFCASSPVQGKGTEAFFGQGTRLTVV.

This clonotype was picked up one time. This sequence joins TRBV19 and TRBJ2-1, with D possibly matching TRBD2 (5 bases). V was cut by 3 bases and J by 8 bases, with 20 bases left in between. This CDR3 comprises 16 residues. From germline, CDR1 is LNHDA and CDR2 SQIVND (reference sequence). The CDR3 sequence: CASSMGPERVRDEQFF. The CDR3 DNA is TGTGCCAGTAGTATGGGTCCGGAGCGAGTGCGGGATGAGCAGTTCTTC.

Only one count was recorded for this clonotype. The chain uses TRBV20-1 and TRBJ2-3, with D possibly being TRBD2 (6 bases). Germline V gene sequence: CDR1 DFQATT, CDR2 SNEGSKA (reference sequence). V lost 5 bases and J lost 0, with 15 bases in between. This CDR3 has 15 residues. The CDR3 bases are TGCAGTGCTGCCGAGAATAGCGGAAGCACAGATACGCAGTATTTT. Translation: CSAAENSGSTDTQYF.

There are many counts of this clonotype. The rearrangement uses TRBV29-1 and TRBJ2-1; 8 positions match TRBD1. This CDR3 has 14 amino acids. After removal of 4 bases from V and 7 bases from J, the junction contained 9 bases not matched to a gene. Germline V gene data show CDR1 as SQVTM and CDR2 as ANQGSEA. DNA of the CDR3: TGCAGCGTTGGACGCGGGACAGGAGATAATGAGCAGTTCTTC. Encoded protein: CSVGRGTGDNEQFF.

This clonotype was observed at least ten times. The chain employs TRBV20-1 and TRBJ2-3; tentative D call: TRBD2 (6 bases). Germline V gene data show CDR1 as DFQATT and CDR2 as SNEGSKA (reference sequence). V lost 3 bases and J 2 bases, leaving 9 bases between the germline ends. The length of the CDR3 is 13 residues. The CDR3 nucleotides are TGCAGTGCTAGCGGGGGATCCACAGATACGCAGTATTTT. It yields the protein CSASGGSTDTQYF.

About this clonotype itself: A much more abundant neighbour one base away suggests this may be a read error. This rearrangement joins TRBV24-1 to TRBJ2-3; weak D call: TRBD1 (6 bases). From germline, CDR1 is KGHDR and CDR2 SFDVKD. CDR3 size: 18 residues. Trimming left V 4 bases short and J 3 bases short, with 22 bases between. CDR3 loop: CATSESTGTFDRTDTQYF. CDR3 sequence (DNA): TGTGCCACCAGTGAATCTACCGGGACATTCGATAGAACAGATACGCAGTATTTT.

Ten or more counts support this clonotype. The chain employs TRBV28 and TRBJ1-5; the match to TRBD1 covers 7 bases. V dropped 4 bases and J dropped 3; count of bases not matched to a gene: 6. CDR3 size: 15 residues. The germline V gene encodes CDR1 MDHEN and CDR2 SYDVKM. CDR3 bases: TGTGCCAGCAGTTCCGGGGGACAGTTCAATCAGCCCCAGCATTTT. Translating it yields CASSSGGQFNQPQHF.

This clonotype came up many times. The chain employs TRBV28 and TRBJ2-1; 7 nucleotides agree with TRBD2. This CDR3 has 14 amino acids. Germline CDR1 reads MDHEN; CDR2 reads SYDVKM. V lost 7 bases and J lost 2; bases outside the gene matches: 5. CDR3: CASNPTSPYNEQFF. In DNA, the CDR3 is TGTGCCAGCAATCCGACTAGCCCCTACAATGAGCAGTTCTTC.

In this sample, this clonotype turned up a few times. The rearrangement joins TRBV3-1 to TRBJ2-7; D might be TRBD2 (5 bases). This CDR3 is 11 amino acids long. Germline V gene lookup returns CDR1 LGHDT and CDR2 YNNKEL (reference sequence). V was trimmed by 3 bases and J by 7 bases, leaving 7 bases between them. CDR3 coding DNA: TGTGCCAGCAGCCACGGACTTGAGCAGTACTTC. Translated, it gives CASSHGLEQYF.

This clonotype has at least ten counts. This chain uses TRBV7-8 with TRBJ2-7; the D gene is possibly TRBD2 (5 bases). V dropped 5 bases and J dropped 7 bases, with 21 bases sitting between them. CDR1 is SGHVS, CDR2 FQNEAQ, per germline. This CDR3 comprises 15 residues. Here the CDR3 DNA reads TGTGCCAGCAGCCCCGTGGAGGTTGGTTCGGGTGAGCAGTACTTC. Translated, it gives CASSPVEVGSGEQYF.

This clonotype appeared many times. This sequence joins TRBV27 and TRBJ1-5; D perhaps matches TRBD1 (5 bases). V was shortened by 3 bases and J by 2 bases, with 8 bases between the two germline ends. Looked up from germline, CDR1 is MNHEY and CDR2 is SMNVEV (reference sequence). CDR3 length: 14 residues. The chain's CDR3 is CASSLFRGNQPQHF. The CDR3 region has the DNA TGTGCCAGCAGTTTGTTCAGGGGCAATCAGCCCCAGCATTTT.